The 28 T cell receptor beta chains listed next were all sequenced from one sample in a study of tumor-infiltrating lymphocytes in primary liver carcinoma. Unsorted whole blood served as the source of blood RNA, and germline DNA was extracted as well. TCR beta cDNA was prepared out of around 460 ng total RNA by means of a constant-region primer. Three nested multiplex PCR rounds, a slightly modified ARM-PCR method, built the TCR beta libraries. Primers for the first two PCR rounds were TRBV1-TRBV30 forward primers and a C-beta reverse primer (approximately 10 cycles per round). TCRdb redid the calling of the multiplex PCR reads with MiXCR, one entry per CDR3 protein. Of approximately 330,000 distinct CDR3 sequences listed, less than 65% are singletons. The sample was peripheral blood. Source of these receptors: a man aged 35 to 55 with primary liver carcinoma and hepatitis B virus infection.

J is TRBJ2-1 and V is TRBV14; D perhaps matches TRBD1 (5 bases). Germline loops: CDR1 SGHDN, CDR2 FVKESK. The CDR3 extends over 16 amino acids. The ends were cut back, 0 bases at V and 2 bases at J, with 11 bases in the middle. CDR3: CASSQDRWGPYNEQFF. In nucleotides, the CDR3 is TGTGCCAGCAGCCAAGATCGCTGGGGCCCCTACAATGAGCAGTTCTTC. Complete variable domain (other parts from reference TRBV14 and TRBJ2-1): EAGVTQFPSHSVIEKGQTVTLRCDPISGHDNLYWYRRVMGKEIKFLLHFVKESKQDESGMPNNRFLAERTGGTYSTLKVQPAELEDSGVYFCASSQDRWGPYNEQFFGPGTRLTVL.

This clonotype was counted a few times. The V and J genes are TRBV6-2 or TRBV6-3 and TRBJ2-7, with 9 nucleotides matching TRBD2. The V gene's germline CDR1 is MNHEY and CDR2 SVGEGT. This CDR3 has 13 residues. The V gene end was trimmed by 3 bases and the J gene end by 7 bases; junction bases not matched to a gene: 4. This CDR3 reads CASSYSGRGEQYF. DNA of the CDR3: TGTGCCAGCAGTTATAGCGGGAGAGGTGAGCAGTACTTC.

In this sample, this clonotype turned up many times. V gene TRBV6-6 combines with J gene TRBJ2-7, with a possible D match to TRBD2 (6 bases). The CDR3 is made up of 15 amino acids. Germline V gene data show CDR1 as MNHNY and CDR2 as SVGAGI (reference sequence). Trimming left V 6 bases short and J 3 bases short, with 18 bases between. CDR3 in DNA: TGTGCCAGCAGCTCACTCGTAACTAGCCTCTACGAGCAGTACTTC. Its protein is CASSSLVTSLYEQYF.

This clonotype was seen more than once but under ten times. The V gene is TRBV28, the J gene TRBJ1-3, with TRBD1 matching over 7 bases. CDR3 size: 14 residues. CDR1 and CDR2 (germline): MDHEN, SYDVKM. The V and J ends lost 5 bases and 3 bases, in that order; junction bases with no gene match: 4. The CDR3 nucleotides read TGTGCCAGCAGTCTCTACAGGGGTGGAAACACCATATATTTT. This sequence encodes CASSLYRGGNTIYF.

Notes on this clonotype: The junction shows a germline mismatch at one end, possibly a read error. The chain employs TRBV11-2 and TRBJ2-1; D is ambiguous. This CDR3 has 17 amino acids. Germline V gene lookup returns CDR1 SGHAT and CDR2 FQNNGV. This CDR3 is CASSLYTAVSSYSEQFF. The CDR3 bases are TGTGCCAGCAGCTTATACACGGCGGTGAGTTCCTACAGTGAGCAGTTCTTC.

The chain employs TRBV7-9 and TRBJ2-3, with 9 bases fitting TRBD2. J gave up 7 bases and V 7 bases, and 18 bases lay outside the gene matches. Germline V lookup: CDR1 SEHNR, CDR2 FQNEAQ (reference sequence). The CDR3 is made up of 17 amino acids. The CDR3 is CASTSSQPGLAYYTQYF. The CDR3, as DNA: TGTGCCAGCACCTCTAGCCAACCGGGACTAGCTTATTATACGCAGTATTTT.

This clonotype was observed once. Compared with germline, one end of the junction differs, possibly owing to a read error. The rearrangement uses TRBV6-5 and TRBJ2-4; TRBD1 aligns across 9 bases. The germline V gene encodes CDR1 MNHEY and CDR2 SVGAGI. There are 18 residues in the CDR3. The CDR3 region is CASTSTGTGFGTKNIQYF. CDR3 DNA: TGTGCCAGCACTTCCACCGGGACAGGGTTTGGAACCAAAAACATTCAATACTTC.

As to this clonotype: This clone may be a read error of a much larger clone one base away. The chain joins TRBV6-6 to TRBJ2-7, with a weak D call TRBD1 (5 bases). Germline V lookup: CDR1 MNHNY, CDR2 SVGAGI (reference sequence). V lost 3 bases, J lost 3 bases, and 12 bases lay in between. CDR3 length: 14 amino acids. This CDR3 reads CASSYSGRVYEQYF. The CDR3 DNA sequence: TGTGCCAGCAGTTATTCAGGCAGGGTCTACGAGCAGTACTTC.

This clonotype has at least ten counts. CDR3 region: CASSPRNRIGEKLFF. DNA for the CDR3: TGTGCCAGCAGTCCCCGGAATAGAATAGGAGAAAAACTGTTTTTT. The chain carries TRBV12-3 or TRBV12-4 and TRBJ1-4, with no clear D. The CDR3 is 15 residues long. The ends were cut back, 5 bases at V and 8 bases at J, with 18 bases in the middle.

Notes on this clonotype: Likely a read error: the CDR3 ends without its conserved phenylalanine or tryptophan. V usage is TRBV11-2 and J usage is TRBJ2-1, with 8 positions matching TRBD1. Losses at the gene ends were 4 bases for V and 9 bases for J; bases not matched to a gene: 11. CDR3 length equals 15 residues. CDR1 and CDR2 (germline): SGHAT, FQNNGV. In DNA, the CDR3 is TGTGCCAGCAGCTCCAGTCCCCGGACAGGGACTGAGCAGTTCCTC. Amino acid sequence: CASSSSPRTGTEQFL.

On this clonotype: This clone may be a read error of a much larger clone one base away. The chain combines TRBV6-1 with TRBJ1-4; 10 bases map to TRBD1. This CDR3 has 17 residues. Germline loops: CDR1 MNHNS, CDR2 SASEGT. As DNA, the CDR3 is TGTGCCAGCAGTCCCTTTGTCCCGGGACAGGGGAGCGAAAAACTGGTTTTT. It codes for CASSPFVPGQGSEKLVF.

Remarks on this clonotype: At one boundary the junction diverges from the germline segment, which might be a read error. The chain employs TRBV11-2 and TRBJ2-7; no firm D call. The assigned J gene may be wrong: the sequence end matches TRBJ2-1 better. The CDR3 has 14 residues. The germline gives CDR1 SGHAT, CDR2 FQNNGV. For the CDR3, the DNA is TGTGCCAGCAGCCTAGATCAAGACTTCGACGAGCAGTTCTTC. It is translated as CASSLDQDFDEQFF.

This chain joins TRBV6-2 or TRBV6-3 and TRBJ2-7; no firm D call. This CDR3 has 12 amino acids. Trimming stripped 2 bases from V and 2 bases from J, with 4 bases between. CDR1 MNHEY and CDR2 SVGEGT come from the germline V gene. Here the CDR3 DNA reads TGTGCCAGCAGTTACAGCACCTACGAGCAGTACTTC. Its protein product is CASSYSTYEQYF.

In the case of this clonotype: The junction and the germline gene differ at one end; a read error may be behind it. This sequence joins TRBV11-2 and TRBJ1-2; D is uncertain. Looked up from germline, CDR1 is SGHAT and CDR2 is FQNNGV. The CDR3 extends over 14 amino acids. The CDR3: CANSLVVAVGCYTF. The CDR3 nucleotides are TGTGCCAACAGCTTAGTGGTTGCGGTCGGGTGCTACACCTTC.

This clonotype was counted between two and nine times. This rearrangement joins TRBV6-1 to TRBJ1-6, with a possible D match to TRBD1 (6 bases). The V end was cut by 6 bases, the J end by 3 bases, with 12 bases between. Germline V gene lookup returns CDR1 MNHNS and CDR2 SASEGT. The CDR3 covers 15 residues. The CDR3 nucleotides read TGTGCCAGCAGGCCGACAGGAGTCTATAATTCACCCCTCCACTTT. It yields the protein CASRPTGVYNSPLHF.

V gene TRBV28 combines with J gene TRBJ2-7; no firm D call. Trimming left V 6 bases short and J 3 bases short, with 15 bases between. The CDR3 sequence is 14 residues long. Germline V gene lookup returns CDR1 MDHEN and CDR2 SYDVKM. In DNA form, the CDR3 reads TGTGCCAGCAGAAGACCTCAGAGTTTCTACGAGCAGTACTTC. This sequence encodes CASRRPQSFYEQYF.

The table lists this clonotype with a few counts. CDR3 in DNA: TGTGCCAGCAGTCTCGTGCACAGCTCCTATAATTCACCCCTCCACTTT. Encoded protein: CASSLVHSSYNSPLHF. The rearrangement joins TRBV14 to TRBJ1-6; no clear D. The CDR3 is 16 amino acids. Germline CDR1 reads SGHDN; CDR2 reads FVKESK. Deletions cut 6 bases from V and 0 bases from J, with 12 bases between.

With regard to this clonotype: A much larger clone sits a single nucleotide away, making a read error possible. This chain uses TRBV6-6 with TRBJ2-1, with 10 bases lining up with TRBD2. Germline CDR1 is MNHNY and CDR2 is SVGAGI (reference sequence). CDR3 length equals 15 residues. The CDR3 DNA follows: TGTGCCAGCAGTCCGGCTAGCGGGAGCCGCAATGAGCGGTTCTTC. Translated, it gives CASSPASGSRNERFF.

This clonotype was counted once. The chain links TRBV12-3 or TRBV12-4 to TRBJ1-5; no clear D. This CDR3 spans 16 amino acids. Trimming removed 2 bases at V and 3 bases at J, with 14 bases between. For the CDR3, the DNA is TGTGCCAGCAGTTTAATCCCGAGTTTAGTCAATCAGCCCCAGCATTTT. This translates into CASSLIPSLVNQPQHF.

The J gene is TRBJ2-5, the V gene TRBV12-3 or TRBV12-4, with TRBD2 as a possible D gene (5 bases). The CDR3 totals 13 residues. V dropped 6 bases and J dropped 4 bases, with 12 bases sitting between them. Here the CDR3 DNA reads TGTGCCAGCAGCCGCCTACTAGTAGAGACCCAGTACTTC. Translation: CASSRLLVETQYF.

Concerning this clonotype: One end of the junction fails to match germline, which may point to a read error. The chain employs TRBV11-2 and TRBJ1-3; a possible D gene is TRBD1 (5 bases). The CDR3 is made up of 15 amino acids. Per the germline V gene, CDR1 is SGHAT and CDR2 is FQNNGV. In DNA form, the CDR3 reads TGTGCCAGCAGTTTTTTTGAAGGGGCTGGAAACTCCATATATTTT. Its protein product is CASSFFEGAGNSIYF. Drawing the rest from reference TRBV11-2 and TRBJ1-3, the complete variable domain is EAGVAQSPRYKIIEKRQSVAFWCNPISGHATLYWYQQILGQGPKLLIQFQNNGVVDDSQLPKDRFSAERLKGVDSTLKIQPAKLEDSAVYLCASSFFEGAGNSIYFGEGSWLTVV.

Regarding this clonotype: A much larger clone differs from this one at a single base, so this may be a read error. The chain is built from TRBV6-5 and TRBJ1-1; no reliable D call. Germline V gene data show CDR1 as MNHEY and CDR2 as SVGAGI. This CDR3 has 13 residues. Trimming removed 0 bases from V and 2 bases from J, with 4 bases in between. CDR3 in amino acids: CASSYSCNTEAFF. CDR3 in DNA: TGTGCCAGCAGTTACTCCTGTAACACTGAAGCTTTCTTT.

For this clonotype: The junction departs from the called germline gene at one end, perhaps through a read error. The chain combines TRBV5-4 with TRBJ2-7, with D perhaps matching TRBD2 (6 bases). Germline V gene lookup returns CDR1 SGHNT and CDR2 YYREEE (reference sequence). The CDR3 is 13 amino acids. The chain's CDR3 is CASNLGGVYEQYF. In nucleotides, the CDR3 is TGTGCCAGCAACTTGGGGGGAGTCTACGAGCAGTACTTC.

Regarding this clonotype: This clone may be a read error of a much larger clone one base away. V is TRBV4-1 and J is TRBJ2-5; D is possibly TRBD1 (6 bases). The CDR3 runs to 15 residues. V was cut by 4 bases and J by 4 bases, with 16 bases left in between. CDR1 and CDR2 from the germline V gene are MGHRA and YSYEKL. The CDR3 here is CASSPTGAGVETQYF. CDR3 sequence (DNA): TGCGCCAGCAGCCCCACCGGGGCAGGGGTAGAGACCCAGTACTTC.

Note on this clonotype: At one end, the junction sequence differs from germline, possibly due to a read error. The chain joins TRBV28 to TRBJ2-3, with 11 nucleotides matching TRBD2. This CDR3 is 16 amino acids long. The germline gives CDR1 MDHEN, CDR2 SYDVKM. CDR3 in DNA: TGTGCCAACAGTACCAGACTAGCGGGATACACAGATACACAGTATTTT. Its protein is CANSTRLAGYTDTQYF.

Note on this clonotype: Lacking the conserved final phenylalanine or tryptophan, this CDR3 likely reflects a read error. The V call is TRBV4-1, the J call TRBJ2-1, with 8 bases identical to TRBD2. V lost 4 bases, J lost 8 bases, and 10 bases stayed unmatched. The CDR3 is 15 amino acids. Germline CDR1 MGHRA, CDR2 YSYEKL. The CDR3, as DNA: TGCGCCAGCAGCCCCAACAGCGGGAGCAGGCATGAGCAGTTCCTC. It translates to CASSPNSGSRHEQFL.

Comments on this clonotype: One end of the junction is discordant with germline, which a read error may explain. V usage is TRBV6-2 or TRBV6-3 and J usage is TRBJ2-1; D is undetermined. CDR3 length: 15 residues. Germline-derived CDR1 and CDR2 are MNHEY and SVGEGT. The CDR3 DNA is TGTGCCAGCAGTCACTCGCTTAGTAAGTATGATGAGCAGTTCTTC. Amino acids: CASSHSLSKYDEQFF.

The chain is built from TRBV4-3 and TRBJ2-7, with TRBD2 identical over 7 bases. The CDR3 is 15 residues long. After removal of 3 bases from V and 5 bases from J, the junction contained 10 bases not matched to a gene. Looked up from germline, CDR1 is LGHNA and CDR2 is YSLEER. CDR3 sequence reads: CASSHERGPAHEQYF. CDR3 nucleotide sequence: TGCGCCAGCAGCCACGAGCGGGGACCTGCCCACGAGCAGTACTTC.